Included here is one T cell receptor beta chain sequence, with context. MiXCR was run by TCRdb on the 5' RACE reads, yielding one entry per CDR3 protein. The table shows about 470,000 distinct CDR3 sequences, with 15% to 20% occurring only once. The record originates from a study of T-cell memory formation after mild COVID-19. The CDR3 extends over 15 amino acids. Germline CDR1 and CDR2: SGHTA and FQGNSA. V lost 1 base and J 0 bases, leaving 8 bases between the germline ends. The TCR sequence derives from an adult woman who had mild COVID-19 (a few samples of this study predate the infection). Cell type and time point are not known. The chain couples TRBV7-2 to TRBJ2-3; D might be TRBD2 (5 bases). The sequencing input was PBMCs or a T cell subset sorted from them (not recorded which). CDR3 bases: TGTGCCAGCAGCTTAGTTCTAGCCAGCACAGATACGCAGTATTTT. Protein product: CASSLVLASTDTQYF.